The sequence of this TCR beta chain was determined in a study of T cell changes during pregnancy in multiple sclerosis. CDR3 size: 14 residues. Germline loops: CDR1 MNHEY, CDR2 SVGAGI. V was pared by 7 bases and J by 2 bases, with 4 bases of the junction left unmatched. The repertoire was sequenced with immunoSEQ multiplex PCR; TCRdb's copy has only in-frame clones and lacks some. Here the sample spans tens of thousands of clones, 75% to 90% being singletons. The receptor was derived from a female donor in good health, enrolled as a control in a pregnancy study. V and J are TRBV6-5 and TRBJ2-1, with 8 positions matching TRBD2. Source: peripheral blood, taken after pregnancy. The chain's CDR3 is CASNDGGAYNEQFF. Here the CDR3 DNA reads TGTGCCAGCAACGACGGGGGGGCCTACAATGAGCAGTTCTTC.